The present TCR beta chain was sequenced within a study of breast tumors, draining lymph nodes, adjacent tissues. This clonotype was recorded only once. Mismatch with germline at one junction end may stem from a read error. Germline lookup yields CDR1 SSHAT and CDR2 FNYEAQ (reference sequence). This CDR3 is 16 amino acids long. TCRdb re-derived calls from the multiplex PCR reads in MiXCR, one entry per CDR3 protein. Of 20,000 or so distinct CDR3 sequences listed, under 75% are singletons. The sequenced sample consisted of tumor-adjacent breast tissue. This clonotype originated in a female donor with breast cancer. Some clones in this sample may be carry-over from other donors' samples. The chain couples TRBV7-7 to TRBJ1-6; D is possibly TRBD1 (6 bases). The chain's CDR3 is CASSLVVGQVNSPLHF. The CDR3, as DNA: TGTGCTAGCAGCTTAGTTGTGGGACAAGTTAATTCACCCCTCCACTTT.